One T cell receptor (beta chain) is described in this entry. Its antigen is still unknown. A single record per CDR3 protein comes from TCRdb applying MiXCR to the multiplex PCR reads. The repertoire holds some 250,000 distinct CDR3 sequences, with less than 40% as singletons. The sample is drawn from a study of breast tumors, draining lymph nodes, adjacent tissues. Findings of the study overall: Findings are consistent with lymph node origin and intratumoral expansion of most tumor T cells. Tumor TCR diversity was below lymph nodes but above nontumor tissue. Tumor and nontumor repertoires were significantly more similar in luminal-like than in basal-like breast cancer.

V lost 5 bases and J lost 6, with 19 bases in between. This CDR3 is built from 15 residues. CDR1 and CDR2 (germline): LNHDA, SQIVND (reference sequence). The lymph nodes were axillary draining lymph nodes from breast cancer patients. This sequence was found in a female donor with breast cancer. Some clones in this sample may be carry-over from other donors' samples. The rearrangement links TRBV19 to TRBJ1-1; D might be TRBD1 (6 bases). Sequenced material: axillary lymph node tissue. CDR3 DNA sequence: TGTGCCAGTAGTCAAAGGGGGGGGCAAAACCCTGAAGCTTTCTTT. This gives the protein CASSQRGGQNPEAFF. The variable domain in full, with the rest retrieved from reference TRBV19 and TRBJ1-1, is DGGITQSPKYLFRKEGQNVTLSCEQNLNHDAMYWYRQDPGQGLRLIYYSQIVNDFQKGDIAEGYSVSREKKESFPLTVTSAQKNPTAFYLCASSQRGGQNPEAFFGQGTRLTVV.